This is a list of T cell receptor beta chains from one sample in a study of blood T cell repertoires in COVID-19. Profiled with immunoSEQ multiplex PCR; TCRdb holds only in-frame clones, not every one. Of fewer than 400,000 clones detected, roughly 87% appear once; the ten largest clones hold just under 9%. Sequencing used PBMCs or T cells enriched from blood (not recorded which). The source of these receptors is a woman aged 18-35 years who had recovered from COVID-19. The CDR3 runs from the conserved cysteine through the conserved F or W.

v_gene,CDR3aa
TRBV27,CASSLGAGAEKLFF
TRBV30,CAWSGLAGARDTQYF
TRBV6-5,CACWQGSTGELFF
TRBV19,CASNSDREGDTEAFF
TRBV9,CASSSLPGSNQPQHF
TRBV28,CASSFRTGAFNYGYTF
TRBV28,CASSFLAGVAYEQYF
TRBV5-4,CASSNRQGSSYEQYF
TRBV27,CASLIRRGRWETQYF
TRBV29-1,CSVGDSPSTDTQYF
TRBV28,CASSLGQGIGNTIYF
TRBV15,CATERGSFSEQFF
TRBV5-5,CASVGPNHLQETQYF
TRBV11-2,CASSLLTGTGAYEQYF
TRBV28,CASTFPGGAYGYTF
TRBV30,CAWSVGRGRGYTF
TRBV7-9,CASSFKGVQLFF
TRBV6-5,CASRLEGLTNEKLFF
TRBV5-6,CASSFRLAGGLAPYNEQFF
TRBV4-3,CASSQSSSVYNEQFF
TRBV28,CASSSLGLAGGPFETQYF
TRBV6-2/TRBV6-3,CASSDRRPYQPQHF
TRBV9,CASSSRTSGIVYNEQFF
TRBV28,CASSQPGDYGYTF
TRBV4-3,CASSQGSSGSTYEQYF
TRBV19,CASRQWNTEAFF
TRBV5-1,CASSPFGSSDTEAFF
TRBV21-1,CASSKAGTGASEKLFF
TRBV9,CASSVRGGSGEQETQYF
TRBV9,CASSALLEGLDGYTF
TRBV7-9,CASSLGILAEQFF
TRBV7-9,CASSHDSNYGYTF
TRBV7-2,CASSFRRGTDTQYF
TRBV9,CASSVGLGEQYF
TRBV5-8,CASSSDRGQPQHF
TRBV2,CASSGTQFDEQFF
TRBV6-1,CASSEEGRGFGNQPQHF
TRBV7-3,CASSQPTGITYEQYF
TRBV30,CAWSVRRKNTEAFF
TRBV6-1,CASSEAGGLGNEQFF
TRBV27,CASSSVGAGGPHEQYF
TRBV11-2,CASSLAASHYGYTF
TRBV18,CASSPSREDTQYF
TRBV4-3,CASSQPRGNTIYF
TRBV3-1/TRBV3-2,CASSRLAVPGEQFF
TRBV7-3,CASSLGLAEETQYF
TRBV6-2/TRBV6-3,CASSYFGTLGNQPQHF
TRBV2,CASESLGPTGNTIYF
TRBV3-1/TRBV3-2,CASSSTAEQPQHF
TRBV27,CASSLLGQGLKGYTF
TRBV6-1,CASSEQGTTEAFF